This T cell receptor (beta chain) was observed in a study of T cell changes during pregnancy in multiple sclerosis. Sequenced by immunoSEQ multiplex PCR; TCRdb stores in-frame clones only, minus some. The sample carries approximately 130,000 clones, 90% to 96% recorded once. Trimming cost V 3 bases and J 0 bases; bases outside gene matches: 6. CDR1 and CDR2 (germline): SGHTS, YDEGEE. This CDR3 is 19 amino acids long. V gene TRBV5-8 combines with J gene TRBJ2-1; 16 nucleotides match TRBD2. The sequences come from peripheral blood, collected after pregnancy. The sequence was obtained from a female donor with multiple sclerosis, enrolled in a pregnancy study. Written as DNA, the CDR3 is TGTGCCAGCAGCTCAGGGGGACTAGCGGGAGGGAGCTCCTACAATGAGCAGTTCTTC. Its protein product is CASSSGGLAGGSSYNEQFF.